A selection of T cell receptor beta chains follows, all from one sample in a study of cytomegalovirus exposure and HLA in healthy donors. Sequenced by immunoSEQ multiplex PCR; TCRdb stores in-frame clones only, minus some. Among about 190,000 clones listed, more than 70% were seen once. Sequenced input: PBMCs. Every receptor here comes from a man aged 30-40 years in good health and CMV-seropositive. CDR3s include the opening cysteine and the closing phenylalanine or tryptophan.

TRBJ2-5 | TRBV7-8 | 14 | CASSLGARQETQYF
TRBJ1-2 | TRBV19 | 17 | CASSMGQGRRATYGYTF
TRBJ2-5 | TRBV5-4 | 17 | CASSLLPGTSGEETQYF
TRBJ1-2 | TRBV30 | 12 | CAWTGVDYGYTF
TRBJ1-4 | TRBV15 | 16 | CATSRGLAGSGEKLFF
TRBJ2-1 | TRBV2 | 15 | CASSFGLAGSNEQFF
- | TRBV5-1 | 14 | CASSFGTGSYEQYF
TRBJ1-4 | TRBV25-1 | 13 | CASSAGYNEKLFF
TRBJ2-7 | TRBV6-1 | 15 | CASSSRTGQGSEQYF
TRBJ2-7 | TRBV5-4 | 14 | CASSLAQGAHEQYF
TRBJ2-1 | TRBV7-9 | 16 | CASSLRAGQGYNEQFF
TRBJ2-7 | TRBV6-1 | 15 | CASIRAGQGSYEQYF
TRBJ2-2 | TRBV18 | 16 | CASSPRESANTGELFF
TRBJ1-4 | TRBV28 | 13 | CASSSGSNEKLFF
TRBJ1-1 | TRBV5-4 | 17 | CASSLRSGTGGNTEAFF
TRBJ2-3 | TRBV7-9 | 18 | CSSSFPTSGRWGTDTQYF
TRBJ1-3 | TRBV9 | 18 | CASSVAIPNTRSGNTIYF
TRBJ2-5 | TRBV7-9 | 13 | CASSLGSSRTQYF
TRBJ2-1 | TRBV19 | 15 | CASRSTGGPGNEQFF
TRBJ2-1 | TRBV4-3 | 16 | CASSQAGTGGTYEQFF
TRBJ2-4 | TRBV15 | 16 | CATSRDNGQGKNIQYF
TRBJ1-1 | TRBV6-5 | 14 | CATRDRVQSTEAFF
TRBJ2-7 | TRBV18 | 12 | CASSPAGDEQYF
TRBJ2-4 | TRBV6-5 | 15 | CASSYSGGLGYIQYF
TRBJ2-4 | TRBV28 | 15 | CASSLVEVGKNIQYF
TRBJ2-5 | TRBV7-9 | 13 | CASSRDLKETQYF
TRBJ1-5 | TRBV7-2 | 13 | CASSAQPNQPQHF
TRBJ1-4 | TRBV27 | 15 | CASSPGQGAFEKLFF
TRBJ2-1 | TRBV19 | 16 | CASSIDLGGGYNEQFF
TRBJ2-7 | TRBV13 | 17 | CASSRAGTSGRSYEQYF
TRBJ1-1 | TRBV18 | 14 | CASSDGGTGPEAFF
TRBJ1-1 | TRBV12-5 | 14 | CASGFGGLNTEAFF
TRBJ2-4 | TRBV6-1 | 12 | CASSWVGEVVYF
TRBJ2-7 | TRBV28 | 14 | CASLTWTGSYEQYF
TRBJ2-7 | TRBV7-9 | 12 | CASSSGTYEQYF
TRBJ1-1 | TRBV4-1 | 15 | CASSQTQGTNTEAFF
TRBJ2-5 | TRBV30 | 16 | CAWSVPGQLPQETQYF
TRBJ2-5 | TRBV25-1 | 14 | CASSETGGGETQYF
TRBJ2-3 | TRBV7-3 | 17 | CASSFAGGRLGTDTQYF
TRBJ2-2 | TRBV5-1 | 15 | CASSPMGLAGRELFF
TRBJ2-5 | TRBV5-1 | 15 | CASSLTGFSQETQYF
TRBJ2-1 | TRBV5-6 | 16 | CASSFRTRISFNEQFF
TRBJ2-6 | TRBV5-1 | 16 | CASSVPGVTGANVLTF
TRBJ2-3 | TRBV6-5 | 13 | CASSFAPEGTQYF
TRBJ1-5 | TRBV6-1 | 15 | CASSPTGDFNQPQHF
TRBJ2-7 | TRBV18 | 14 | CASSDGTADYEQYF
TRBJ2-3 | TRBV5-1 | 17 | CASSLGVAGGGTDTQYF
TRBJ2-5 | TRBV5-1 | 14 | CASSIGQGQETQYF
TRBJ2-1 | TRBV6-1 | 16 | CASSGGGTLSYNEQFF
TRBJ2-3 | TRBV29-1 | 12 | CSVGRGTDTQYF